Detailed here is one T cell receptor (beta chain). Its antigen remains unknown. Germline CDR1 is SNHLY and CDR2 is FYNNEI. The CDR3 covers 12 residues. Trimming took off 4 bases at V and 5 bases at J, with 6 bases between the two ends. A CD45RA-negative memory subset and a CD45RA+ naive subset were separated from the CD4+ cells. Evenly divided among several immunoSEQ plates was the genomic DNA of each subset. Using immunoSEQ multiplex PCR, the repertoire was profiled, and TCRdb retains in-frame clones only, with some absent. The table shows about a million clones, with roughly 80% occurring only once. The data were taken from a study of shared clonotypes between healthy human individuals. Study summary: Each donor's CD4 naive and CD4 memory cells filled three plates apiece, CD8 naive two, and CD8 memory one.

Study-level results: Shared clonotypes: about 4.6% naive CD4, around 4% naive CD8, 2.3% memory CD4, under 0.5% memory CD8.

The material sequenced was memory CD4+ T cells sorted from blood. Subset of the sample: CD45RA-negative fraction. This sequence originates from a man between 18 and 29 years old in good health. The V and J genes are TRBV2 and TRBJ2-1; no definite D call. CDR3 sequence reads: CASSGWNNEQFF. The DNA of the CDR3 is TGTGCCAGCAGTGGCTGGAACAATGAGCAGTTCTTC.